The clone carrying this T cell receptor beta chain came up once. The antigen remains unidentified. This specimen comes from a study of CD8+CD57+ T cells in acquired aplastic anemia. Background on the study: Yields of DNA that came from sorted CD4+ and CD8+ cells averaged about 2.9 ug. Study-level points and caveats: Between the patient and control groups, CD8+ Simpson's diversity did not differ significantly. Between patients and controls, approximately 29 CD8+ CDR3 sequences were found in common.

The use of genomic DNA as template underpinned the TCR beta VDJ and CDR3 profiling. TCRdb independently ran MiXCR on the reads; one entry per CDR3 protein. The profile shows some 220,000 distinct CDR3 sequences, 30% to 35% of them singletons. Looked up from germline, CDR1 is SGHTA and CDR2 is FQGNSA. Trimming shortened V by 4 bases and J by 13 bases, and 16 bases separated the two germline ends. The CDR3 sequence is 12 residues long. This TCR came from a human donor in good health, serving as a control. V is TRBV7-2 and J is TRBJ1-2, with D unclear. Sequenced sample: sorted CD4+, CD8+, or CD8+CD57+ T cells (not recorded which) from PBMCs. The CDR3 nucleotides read TGTGCCAGCAGCTCGCCCGTGGGGTCCCGCACCTTC. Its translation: CASSSPVGSRTF.